This entry describes one T cell receptor (beta chain). Original analysis: Cell counts per sample came from amplifying reference gene primers. Sequencing used immunoSEQ multiplex PCR; TCRdb keeps in-frame clones, though not all of them. V and J calls and clone size follow that table, whereas D and trimming were derived from the DNA. The sample includes about 670,000 clones, about nine tenths of them seen just once. These data are taken from a study of blood T cell repertoires in COVID-19. Study as a whole: There were acute and convalescent COVID-19 samples, and they came from the United States, Italy and Spain.

The V end lost 2 bases, the J end lost 8 bases, and 9 bases lay between the germline ends. CDR3 length: 12 amino acids. Germline-derived CDR1 and CDR2 are SGHAT and FQNNGV. This sequence originates from a woman under 30 with acute or convalescent COVID-19. The chain combines TRBV11-2 with TRBJ1-2, with D hard to call. The sample taken for sequencing was peripheral blood. CDR3 loop: CASSLREGGYTF. DNA for the CDR3: TGTGCCAGCAGCTTAAGGGAGGGAGGCTACACCTTC. The whole variable domain, filled in from reference TRBV11-2 and TRBJ1-2, reads EAGVAQSPRYKIIEKRQSVAFWCNPISGHATLYWYQQILGQGPKLLIQFQNNGVVDDSQLPKDRFSAERLKGVDSTLKIQPAKLEDSAVYLCASSLREGGYTFGSGTRLTVV.